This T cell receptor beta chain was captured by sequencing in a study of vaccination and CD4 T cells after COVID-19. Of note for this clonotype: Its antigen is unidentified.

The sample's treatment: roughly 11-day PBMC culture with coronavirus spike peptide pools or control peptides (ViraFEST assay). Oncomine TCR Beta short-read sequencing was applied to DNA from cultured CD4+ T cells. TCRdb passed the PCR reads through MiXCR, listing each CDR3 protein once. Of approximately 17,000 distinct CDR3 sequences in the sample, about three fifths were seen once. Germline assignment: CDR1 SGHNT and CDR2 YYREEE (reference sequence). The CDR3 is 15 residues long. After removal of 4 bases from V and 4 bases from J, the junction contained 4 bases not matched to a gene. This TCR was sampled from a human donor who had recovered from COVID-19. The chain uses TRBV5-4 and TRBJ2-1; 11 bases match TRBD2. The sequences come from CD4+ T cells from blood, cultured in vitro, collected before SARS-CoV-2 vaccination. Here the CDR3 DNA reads TGTGCCAGCAGCCTGGGACTAGCGGAATACAATGAGCAGTTCTTC. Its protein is CASSLGLAEYNEQFF.